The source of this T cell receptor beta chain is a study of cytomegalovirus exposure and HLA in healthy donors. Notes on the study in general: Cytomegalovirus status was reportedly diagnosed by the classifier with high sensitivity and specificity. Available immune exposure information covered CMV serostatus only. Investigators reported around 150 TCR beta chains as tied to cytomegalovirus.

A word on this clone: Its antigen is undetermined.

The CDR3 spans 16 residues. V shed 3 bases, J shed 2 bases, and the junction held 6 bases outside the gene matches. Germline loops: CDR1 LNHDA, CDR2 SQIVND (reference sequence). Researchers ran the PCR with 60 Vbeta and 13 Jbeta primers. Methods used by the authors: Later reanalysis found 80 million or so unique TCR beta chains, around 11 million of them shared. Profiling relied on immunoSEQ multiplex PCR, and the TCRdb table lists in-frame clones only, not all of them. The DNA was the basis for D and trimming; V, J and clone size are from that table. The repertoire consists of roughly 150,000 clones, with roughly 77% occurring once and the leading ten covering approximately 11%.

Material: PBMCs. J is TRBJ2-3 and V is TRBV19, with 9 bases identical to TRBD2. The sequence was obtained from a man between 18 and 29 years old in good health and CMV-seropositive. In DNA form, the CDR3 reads TGTGCCAGTAGTATTTTAGCGGGAGACCCCACAGATACGCAGTATTTT. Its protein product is CASSILAGDPTDTQYF.